The clone carrying this TCR beta chain has a handful of counts. Its antigen is not identified. In germline, CDR1 is LNHDA, CDR2 SQIVND (reference sequence). There are 15 residues in the CDR3. The V segment lost 4 bases and the J segment 2 bases; nucleotides outside the gene matches: 7. The sample comes from a study of blood T cells in healthy people across ages. Study context: About one barcoded beta molecule per two T cells was the capture yield of template switching.

Whole-study results and caveats: More naive CD4+ cells and higher diversity were found in long-lived than in aged donors.

The use of a sample-barcoded 5' primer and a J-beta primer mix characterized a second PCR of roughly 6 to 11 cycles. Template switching added a 12-random-nucleotide identifier to every cDNA molecule. In TCRdb, the 5' RACE reads were re-called with MiXCR into one record per CDR3 protein. The table lists roughly 570,000 distinct CDR3 sequences, 27% of them singletons. The chain carries TRBV19 and TRBJ2-7, with 8 bases matching TRBD1. The sequenced sample was blood. This TCR derives from an older woman in good health. The DNA of the CDR3 is TGTGCCAGTAGTACCAACAGGGGGAACCCCTACGAGCAGTACTTC. Its translation: CASSTNRGNPYEQYF. The whole variable domain, filled in from reference TRBV19 and TRBJ2-7, reads DGGITQSPKYLFRKEGQNVTLSCEQNLNHDAMYWYRQDPGQGLRLIYYSQIVNDFQKGDIAEGYSVSREKKESFPLTVTSAQKNPTAFYLCASSTNRGNPYEQYFGPGTRLTVT.